This TCR beta chain was sequenced for a study of shared clonotypes between healthy human individuals. Study-level points and caveats: Generation probability values for non-shared clonotypes were lower than those for clonotypes shared by all four donors. Among donors, the sharing of clonotypes was expected to be influenced by sequencing depth.

Of note for this clone: Its antigen is not known.

V shed 5 bases and J shed 5 bases, with 15 bases lying between them. Germline-derived CDR1 and CDR2 are SGHVS and FQNEAQ. The CDR3 spans 14 residues. Clones were read by immunoSEQ multiplex PCR, and TCRdb kept only the in-frame ones, dropping some. The profile shows roughly 1,500,000 clones, nearly 99% of them singletons. The TCR comes from a man aged 25 to 40 in good health. This chain connects TRBV7-8 to TRBJ1-1; D is possibly TRBD1 (5 bases). Sample: naive CD4+ T cells sorted from blood. Specified subset: CD45RA+ positively selected. The CDR3 reads CASSKGTGGTEAFF. In DNA form, the CDR3 reads TGTGCCAGCAGCAAAGGGACGGGGGGGACTGAAGCTTTCTTT.